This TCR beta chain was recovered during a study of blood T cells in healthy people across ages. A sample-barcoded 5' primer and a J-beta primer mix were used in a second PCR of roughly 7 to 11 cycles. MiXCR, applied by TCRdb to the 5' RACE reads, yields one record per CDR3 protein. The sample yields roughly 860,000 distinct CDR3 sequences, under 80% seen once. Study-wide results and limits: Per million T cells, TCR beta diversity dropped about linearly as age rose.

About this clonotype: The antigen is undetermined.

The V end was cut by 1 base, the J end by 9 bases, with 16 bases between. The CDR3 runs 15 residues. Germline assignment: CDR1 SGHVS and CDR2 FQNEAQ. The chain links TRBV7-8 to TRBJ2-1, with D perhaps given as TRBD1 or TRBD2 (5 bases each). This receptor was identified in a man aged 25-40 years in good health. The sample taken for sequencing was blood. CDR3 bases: TGTGCCAGCAGCTTAGGAGGTCTTTCGGGGACTGAGCAGTTCTTC. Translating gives CASSLGGLSGTEQFF. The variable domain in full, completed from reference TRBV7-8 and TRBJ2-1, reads GAGVSQSPRYKVAKRGQDVALRCDPISGHVSLFWYQQALGQGPEFLTYFQNEAQLDKSGLPSDRFFAERPEGSVSTLKIQRTQQEDSAVYLCASSLGGLSGTEQFFGPGTRLTVL.